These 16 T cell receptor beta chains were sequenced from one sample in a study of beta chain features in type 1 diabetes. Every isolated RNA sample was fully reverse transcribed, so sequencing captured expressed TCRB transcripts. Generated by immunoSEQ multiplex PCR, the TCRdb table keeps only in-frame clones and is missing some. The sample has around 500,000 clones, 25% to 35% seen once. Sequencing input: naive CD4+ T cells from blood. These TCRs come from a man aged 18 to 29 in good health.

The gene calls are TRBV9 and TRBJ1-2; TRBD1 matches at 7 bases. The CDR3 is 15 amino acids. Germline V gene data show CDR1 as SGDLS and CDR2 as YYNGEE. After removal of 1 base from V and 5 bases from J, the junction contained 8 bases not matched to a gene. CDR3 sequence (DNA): TGTGCCAGCAGCGTAACAGCAACAGGGGTGTATGGCTACACCTTC. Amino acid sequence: CASSVTATGVYGYTF.

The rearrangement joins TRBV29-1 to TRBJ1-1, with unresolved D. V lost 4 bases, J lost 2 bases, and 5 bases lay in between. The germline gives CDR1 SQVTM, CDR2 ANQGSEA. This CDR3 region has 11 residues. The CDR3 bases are TGCAGCGTTGTAACAAACACTGAAGCTTTCTTT. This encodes CSVVTNTEAFF.

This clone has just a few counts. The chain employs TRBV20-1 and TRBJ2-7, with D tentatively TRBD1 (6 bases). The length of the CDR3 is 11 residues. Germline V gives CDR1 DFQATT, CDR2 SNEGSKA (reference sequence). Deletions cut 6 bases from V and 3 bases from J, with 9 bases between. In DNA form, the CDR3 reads TGCAGTGCCGGGACACTCTACGAGCAGTACTTC. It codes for CSAGTLYEQYF.

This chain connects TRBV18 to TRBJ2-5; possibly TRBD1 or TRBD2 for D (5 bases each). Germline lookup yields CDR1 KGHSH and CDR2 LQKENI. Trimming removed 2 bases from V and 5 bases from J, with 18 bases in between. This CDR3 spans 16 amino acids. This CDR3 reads CASSPSLAFGAETQYF. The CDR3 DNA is TGTGCCAGCTCACCAAGTTTGGCTTTCGGGGCGGAGACCCAGTACTTC. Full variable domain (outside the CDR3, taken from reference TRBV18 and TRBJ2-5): NAGVMQNPRHLVRRRGQEARLRCSPMKGHSHVYWYRQLPEEGLKFMVYLQKENIIDESGMPKERFSAEFPKEGPSILRIQQVVRGDSAAYFCASSPSLAFGAETQYFGPGTRLLVL.

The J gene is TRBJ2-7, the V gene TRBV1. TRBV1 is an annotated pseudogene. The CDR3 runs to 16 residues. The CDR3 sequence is CTSSQVLRLGAYEQYF. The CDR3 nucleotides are TGCACCAGCAGCCAAGTTTTGAGATTGGGTGCCTACGAGCAGTACTTC.

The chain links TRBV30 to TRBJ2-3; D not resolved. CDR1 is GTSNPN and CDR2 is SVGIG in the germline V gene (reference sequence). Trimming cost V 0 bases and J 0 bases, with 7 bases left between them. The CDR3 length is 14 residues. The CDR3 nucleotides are TGTGCCTGGAGTGTAAAGTTCAGCACAGATACGCAGTATTTT. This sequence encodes CAWSVKFSTDTQYF.

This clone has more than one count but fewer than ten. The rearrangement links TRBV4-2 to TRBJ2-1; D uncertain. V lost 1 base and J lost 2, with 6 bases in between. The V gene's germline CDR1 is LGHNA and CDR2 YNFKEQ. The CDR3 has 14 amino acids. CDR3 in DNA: TGTGCCAGCAGCCAAGTTGGACCCTACAATGAGCAGTTCTTC. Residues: CASSQVGPYNEQFF.

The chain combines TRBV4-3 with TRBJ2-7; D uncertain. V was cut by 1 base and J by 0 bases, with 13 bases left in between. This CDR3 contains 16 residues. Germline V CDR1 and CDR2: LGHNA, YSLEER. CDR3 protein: CASSQAVRSDSYEQYF. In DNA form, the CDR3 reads TGCGCCAGCAGCCAAGCCGTGCGGAGCGACTCCTACGAGCAGTACTTC.

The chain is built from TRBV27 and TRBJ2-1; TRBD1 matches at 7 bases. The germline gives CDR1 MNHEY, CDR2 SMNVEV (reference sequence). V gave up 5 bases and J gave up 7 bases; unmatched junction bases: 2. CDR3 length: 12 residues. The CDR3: CASSLQGNEQFF. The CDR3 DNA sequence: TGTGCCAGCAGTCTACAGGGGAATGAGCAGTTCTTC.

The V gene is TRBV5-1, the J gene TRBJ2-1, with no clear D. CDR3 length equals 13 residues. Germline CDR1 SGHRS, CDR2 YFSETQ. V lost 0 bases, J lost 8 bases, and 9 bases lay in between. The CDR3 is CASSLGWNHEQFF. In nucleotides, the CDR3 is TGCGCCAGCAGCTTGGGGTGGAACCATGAGCAGTTCTTC.

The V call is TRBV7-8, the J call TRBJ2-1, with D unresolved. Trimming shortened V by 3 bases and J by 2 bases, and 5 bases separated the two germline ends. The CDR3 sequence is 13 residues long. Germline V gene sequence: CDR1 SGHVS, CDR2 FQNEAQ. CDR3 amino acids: CASSFTAYNEQFF. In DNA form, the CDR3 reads TGTGCCAGCAGCTTCACGGCCTACAATGAGCAGTTCTTC.

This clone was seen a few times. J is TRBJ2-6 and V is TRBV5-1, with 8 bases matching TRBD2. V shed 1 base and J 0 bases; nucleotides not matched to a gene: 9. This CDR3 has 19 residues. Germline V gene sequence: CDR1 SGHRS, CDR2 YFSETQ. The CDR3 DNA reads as TGCGCCAGCAGCTTGAAGCTGCGGGAGGATGTCTCTGGGGCCAACGTCCTGACTTTC. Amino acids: CASSLKLREDVSGANVLTF.

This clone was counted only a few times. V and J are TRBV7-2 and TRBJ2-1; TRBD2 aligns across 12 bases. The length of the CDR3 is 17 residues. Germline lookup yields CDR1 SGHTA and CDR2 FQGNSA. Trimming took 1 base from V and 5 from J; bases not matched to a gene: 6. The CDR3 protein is CASSLGRTSGADNEQFF. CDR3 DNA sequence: TGTGCCAGCAGCTTAGGGAGGACTAGCGGGGCCGACAATGAGCAGTTCTTC.

In DNA, the CDR3 is TGTGCCAGCAGCCTAGAGGCAGGGGACACTGAAGCTTTCTTT. Protein sequence: CASSLEAGDTEAFF. The gene calls are TRBV7-2 and TRBJ1-1; perhaps TRBD1 as D (6 bases). This CDR3 has 14 amino acids. The germline V gene has CDR1 SGHTA and CDR2 FQGNSA. Trimming pared 5 bases from V and 3 bases from J, leaving 13 bases between.

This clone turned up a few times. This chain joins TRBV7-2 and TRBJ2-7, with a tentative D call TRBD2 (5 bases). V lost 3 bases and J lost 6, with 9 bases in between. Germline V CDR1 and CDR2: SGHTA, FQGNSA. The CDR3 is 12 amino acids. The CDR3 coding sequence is TGTGCCAGCAGCTTGCTAGCTGTCGAGCAGTACTTC. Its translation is CASSLLAVEQYF.

This CDR3 reads CASSDSGGSSYNEQFF. CDR3 DNA sequence: TGTGCCAGCAGTGATAGCGGGGGGAGCTCCTACAATGAGCAGTTCTTC. V is TRBV25-1 and J is TRBJ2-1; 10 nucleotides agree with TRBD2. Germline V gives CDR1 MGHDK, CDR2 SYGVNS. V lost 3 bases, J lost 0 bases, and 2 bases stayed unmatched. This CDR3 comprises 16 residues.